Detailed here is one T cell receptor (beta chain). This record belongs to a study of blood T cells in healthy people across ages. Each donor had approximately 10 milliliters of peripheral blood drawn. There are 14 residues in the CDR3. Germline-derived CDR1 and CDR2 are SNHLY and FYNNEI. Trimming stripped 0 bases from V and 11 bases from J, with 14 bases between. Primers used in a second PCR of about 6 to 11 cycles were a sample-barcoded 5' primer and a J-beta primer mix. Using its own MiXCR run on the 5' RACE reads, TCRdb lists one record per CDR3 protein. The sample lists about 560,000 distinct CDR3 sequences, about 25% occurring once. These data also formed part of another study, on T cells of mothers and their children.

The chain employs TRBV2 and TRBJ2-4; no definite D call. The TCR sequence derives from a boy between 2 and 10 years old in good health. The sequenced sample was blood. CDR3 in amino acids: CASSEALGLVVQYF. The CDR3 bases are TGTGCCAGCAGTGAAGCGCTTGGCCTAGTCGTTCAGTACTTC.